The T cell receptor (beta chain) under discussion was sequenced for a study of metastatic and nonmetastatic thyroid tumors (dated by TCRdb to about 2020). Some background on the complete study: For patients with malignant and with benign thyroid disease, the researchers compared repertoires between peripheral blood samples and tumor or nodule tissue samples.

No patient had received any treatment before thyroid surgery. The study retrospectively analysed patient clinical samples collected from about 2012 to 2019 using T-cell receptor beta sequencing. In this sample, this clone turned up many times. No antigen is known for it. The sample holds no much larger clone one base away, and base qualities are not on file. At the junction V is shortened by 0 bases and J by 1 base, with 3 bases in between. The CDR3, cysteine through phenylalanine, is 13 amino acids long. The CDR3 DNA has 39 bases and is translated from base 1. The germline V gene provides CDR1 SGHTA and CDR2 FQGNSA. Study-level results and caveats: TCR beta diversity was reported as significantly higher in malignant tumors than in benign nodules, in both blood and tumor samples.

The library relied on PCR. Instrument used: Illumina HiSeq 4000. High-throughput sequencing was used to profile the TCR beta-chain CDR3 region of each patient. Regarding the original processing steps: A classifier to discriminate distant-metastatic papillary thyroid cancer patients was built from CDR3 differences across clinicopathological groups. To measure repertoire diversity the researchers used the Shannon index, while the Morisita-Horn index served to gauge how similar the tumor and blood repertoires were. The public reads were reprocessed in TCRdb via fastp at Q25 and MiXCR, keeping in-frame beta chains. It is TCRdb's table, rather than the study itself, that gives the V and J calls and clone size. The sample table holds around 89,000 clones, of which around 14% were seen once. 3.6% of the sample goes to the ten largest clones.

Recombination joined TRBV7-2 with TRBJ1-1, with no reliable assignment of the D segment. Sequencing used blood. The receptor's source is a female donor with papillary thyroid cancer or a benign thyroid nodule (not recorded which). Some clones in this sample may be carry-over from other donors' samples. The CDR3 in this case is CASSLAGNTEAFF. The DNA reads as follows: TGTGCCAGCAGCTTAGCGGGGAACACTGAAGCTTTCTTT.